This T cell receptor beta chain was identified during a study of healthy donors' naive CD4 and CD8 T cells. Each TCR library used 450 to 600 ng of total RNA and a linear amplification protocol. TCRdb analysed the reads with MiXCR anew, one entry per CDR3 protein. The sample records approximately 180,000 distinct CDR3 sequences, around 74% being singletons. The CDR3 consists of 16 residues. The V and J ends lost 2 bases and 0 bases respectively, with 10 bases between them. Germline CDR1 and CDR2: KGHDR and SFDVKD. The chain is built from TRBV24-1 and TRBJ1-3; maybe TRBD1 (5 bases). Sample: naive CD4+ and CD8+ T cells sorted from blood, pooled from several donors. The clonotype was recovered from a pool of human donors in good health; the sample pools cells from several healthy donors. The CDR3: CATSDSKGPSGNTIYF. In nucleotides, the CDR3 is TGTGCCACCAGTGATTCGAAGGGGCCCTCTGGAAACACCATATATTTT.